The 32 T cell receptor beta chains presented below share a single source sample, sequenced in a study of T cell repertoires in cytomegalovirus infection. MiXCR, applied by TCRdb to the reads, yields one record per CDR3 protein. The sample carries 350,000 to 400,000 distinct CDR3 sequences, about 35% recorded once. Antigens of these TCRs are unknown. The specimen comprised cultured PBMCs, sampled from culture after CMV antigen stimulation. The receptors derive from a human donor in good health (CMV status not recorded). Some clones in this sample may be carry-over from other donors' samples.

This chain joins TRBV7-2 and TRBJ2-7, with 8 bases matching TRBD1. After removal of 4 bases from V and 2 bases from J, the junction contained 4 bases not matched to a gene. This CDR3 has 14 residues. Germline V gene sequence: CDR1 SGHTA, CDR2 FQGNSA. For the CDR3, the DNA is TGTGCCAGCAGCTCCCCGACAGGGGCCTACGAGCAGTACTTC. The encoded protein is CASSSPTGAYEQYF.

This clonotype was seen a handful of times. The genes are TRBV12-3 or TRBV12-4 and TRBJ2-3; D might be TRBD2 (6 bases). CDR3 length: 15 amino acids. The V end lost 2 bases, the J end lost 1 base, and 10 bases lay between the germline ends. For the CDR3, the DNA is TGTGCCAGCAGTTTATTTGCGGGACGCACAGATACGCAGTATTTT. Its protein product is CASSLFAGRTDTQYF.

For the CDR3, the DNA is TGTGCCAGCAGCTTCCTTTTTAACCCCCTCCACTTT. This translates into CASSFLFNPLHF. V is TRBV7-2 and J is TRBJ1-6; D call uncertain. Germline CDR1 SGHTA, CDR2 FQGNSA. Between the trimmed V and J ends, which lost 3 bases and 13 bases, there was a span of 10 bases. The length of the CDR3 is 12 residues.

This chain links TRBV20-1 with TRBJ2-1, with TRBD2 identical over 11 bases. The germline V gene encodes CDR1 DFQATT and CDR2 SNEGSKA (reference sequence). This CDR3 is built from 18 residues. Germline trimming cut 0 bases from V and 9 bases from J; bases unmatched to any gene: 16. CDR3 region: CSARDFRTSGSLVGEQFF. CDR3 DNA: TGCAGTGCTAGAGATTTTCGAACTAGCGGGAGTCTAGTTGGTGAGCAGTTCTTC.

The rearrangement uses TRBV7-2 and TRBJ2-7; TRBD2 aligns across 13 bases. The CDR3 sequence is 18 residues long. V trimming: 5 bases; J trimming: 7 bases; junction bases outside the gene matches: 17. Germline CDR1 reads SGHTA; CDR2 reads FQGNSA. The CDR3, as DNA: TGTGCCAGCAGCCCGCCCAGGGTAACTAGCGGGAGGGCCGGGGAGCAGTACTTC. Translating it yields CASSPPRVTSGRAGEQYF.

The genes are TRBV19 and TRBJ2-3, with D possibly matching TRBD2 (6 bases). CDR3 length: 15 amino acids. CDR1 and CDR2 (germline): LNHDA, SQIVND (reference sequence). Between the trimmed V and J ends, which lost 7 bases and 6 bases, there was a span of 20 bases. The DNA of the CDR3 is TGTGCCAGTACTGGGCGAGGGCCGGGGAGGGATACGCAGTATTTT. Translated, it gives CASTGRGPGRDTQYF. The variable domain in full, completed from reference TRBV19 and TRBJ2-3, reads DGGITQSPKYLFRKEGQNVTLSCEQNLNHDAMYWYRQDPGQGLRLIYYSQIVNDFQKGDIAEGYSVSREKKESFPLTVTSAQKNPTAFYLCASTGRGPGRDTQYFGPGTRLTVL.

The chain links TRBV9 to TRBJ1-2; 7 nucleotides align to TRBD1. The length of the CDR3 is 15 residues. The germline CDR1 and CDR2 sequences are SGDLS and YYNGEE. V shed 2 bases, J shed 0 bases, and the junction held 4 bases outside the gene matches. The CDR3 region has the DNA TGTGCCAGCAGCGTTCGGGACAGTTCTAACTATGGCTACACCTTC. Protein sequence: CASSVRDSSNYGYTF.

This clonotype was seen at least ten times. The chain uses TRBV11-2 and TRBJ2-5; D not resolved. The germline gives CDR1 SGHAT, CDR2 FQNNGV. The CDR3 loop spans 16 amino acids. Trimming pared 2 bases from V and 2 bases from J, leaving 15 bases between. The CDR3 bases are TGTGCCAGCAGCTTAACTGCATACCGGATGCAAGAGACCCAGTACTTC. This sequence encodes CASSLTAYRMQETQYF.

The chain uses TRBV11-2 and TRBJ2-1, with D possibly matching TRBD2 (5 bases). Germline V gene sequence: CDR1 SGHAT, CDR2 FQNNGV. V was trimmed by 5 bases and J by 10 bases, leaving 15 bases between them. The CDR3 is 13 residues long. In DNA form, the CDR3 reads TGTGCCAGCAGCCCCCGGGGATCCCGGGAGCAGTTCTTC. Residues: CASSPRGSREQFF. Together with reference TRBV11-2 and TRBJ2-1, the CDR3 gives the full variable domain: EAGVAQSPRYKIIEKRQSVAFWCNPISGHATLYWYQQILGQGPKLLIQFQNNGVVDDSQLPKDRFSAERLKGVDSTLKIQPAKLEDSAVYLCASSPRGSREQFFGPGTRLTVL.

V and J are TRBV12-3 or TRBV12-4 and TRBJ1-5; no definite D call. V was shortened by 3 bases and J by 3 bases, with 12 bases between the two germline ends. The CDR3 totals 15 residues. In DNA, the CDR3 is TGTGCCAGCAGTTTTTTCACAGATACCAATCAGCCCCAGCATTTT. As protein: CASSFFTDTNQPQHF.

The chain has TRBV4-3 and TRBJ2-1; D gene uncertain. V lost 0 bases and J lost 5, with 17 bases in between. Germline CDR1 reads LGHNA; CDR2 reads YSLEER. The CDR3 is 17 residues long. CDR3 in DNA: TGCGCCAGCAGCCAAGAAGTGGCCGTCTTCCTCAACAATGAGCAGTTCTTC. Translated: CASSQEVAVFLNNEQFF.

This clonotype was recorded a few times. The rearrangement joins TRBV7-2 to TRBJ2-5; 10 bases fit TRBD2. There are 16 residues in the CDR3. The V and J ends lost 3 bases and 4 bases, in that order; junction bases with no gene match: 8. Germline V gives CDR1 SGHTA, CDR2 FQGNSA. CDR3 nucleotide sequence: TGTGCCAGCAGCTTGGGGAGCGGGAGGGCCAGAGAGACCCAGTACTTC. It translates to CASSLGSGRARETQYF.

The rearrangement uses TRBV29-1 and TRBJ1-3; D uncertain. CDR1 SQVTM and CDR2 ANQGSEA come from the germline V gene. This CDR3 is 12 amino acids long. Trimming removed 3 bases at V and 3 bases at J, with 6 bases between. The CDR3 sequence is CSVEGGGNTIYF. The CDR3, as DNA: TGCAGCGTTGAGGGAGGTGGAAACACCATATATTTT.

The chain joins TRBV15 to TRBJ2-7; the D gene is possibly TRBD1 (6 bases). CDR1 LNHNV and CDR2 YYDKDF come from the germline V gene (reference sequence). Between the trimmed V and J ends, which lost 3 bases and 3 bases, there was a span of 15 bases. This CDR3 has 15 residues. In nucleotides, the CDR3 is TGTGCCACCAGCAGCGCACAGGGTGGATTCTACGAGCAGTACTTC. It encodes CATSSAQGGFYEQYF. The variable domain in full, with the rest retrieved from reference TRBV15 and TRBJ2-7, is DAMVIQNPRYQVTQFGKPVTLSCSQTLNHNVMYWYQQKSSQAPKLLFHYYDKDFNNEADTPDNFQSRRPNTSFCFLDIRSPGLGDTAMYLCATSSAQGGFYEQYFGPGTRLTVT.

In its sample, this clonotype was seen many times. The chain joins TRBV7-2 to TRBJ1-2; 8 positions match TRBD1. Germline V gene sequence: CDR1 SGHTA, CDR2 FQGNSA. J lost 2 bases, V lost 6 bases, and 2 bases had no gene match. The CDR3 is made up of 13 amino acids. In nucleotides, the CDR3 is TGTGCCAGCAGTTGGGACAGGAACTATGGCTACACCTTC. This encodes CASSWDRNYGYTF.

CDR3 in amino acids: CASKLASNSYNEQFF. The CDR3 DNA follows: TGTGCCAGCAAACTAGCGTCCAACTCCTACAATGAGCAGTTCTTC. The chain employs TRBV6-5 and TRBJ2-1, with 7 bases lining up with TRBD2. This CDR3 comprises 15 residues. The junction had 6 bases not matched to a gene; V was cut back by 7 bases and J by 0 bases. Germline V gene sequence: CDR1 MNHEY, CDR2 SVGAGI.

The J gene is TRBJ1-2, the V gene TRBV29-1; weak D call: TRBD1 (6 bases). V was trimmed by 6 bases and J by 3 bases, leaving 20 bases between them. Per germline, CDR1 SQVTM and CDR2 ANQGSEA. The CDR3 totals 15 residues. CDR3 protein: CSVELMAGGHYGYTF. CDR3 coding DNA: TGCAGCGTCGAACTCATGGCGGGGGGCCACTATGGCTACACCTTC.

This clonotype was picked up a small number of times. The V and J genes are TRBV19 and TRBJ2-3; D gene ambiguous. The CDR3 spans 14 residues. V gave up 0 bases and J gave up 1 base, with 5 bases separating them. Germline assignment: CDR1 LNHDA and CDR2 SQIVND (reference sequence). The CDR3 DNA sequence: TGTGCCAGTAGTATAGAAGTTGGCACAGATACGCAGTATTTT. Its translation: CASSIEVGTDTQYF.

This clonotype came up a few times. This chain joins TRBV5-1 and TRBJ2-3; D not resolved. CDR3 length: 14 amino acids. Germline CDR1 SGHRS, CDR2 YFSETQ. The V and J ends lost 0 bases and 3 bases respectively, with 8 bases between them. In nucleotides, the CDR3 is TGCGCCAGCAGCTTGGTGGGTTTGACAGATACGCAGTATTTT. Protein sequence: CASSLVGLTDTQYF.

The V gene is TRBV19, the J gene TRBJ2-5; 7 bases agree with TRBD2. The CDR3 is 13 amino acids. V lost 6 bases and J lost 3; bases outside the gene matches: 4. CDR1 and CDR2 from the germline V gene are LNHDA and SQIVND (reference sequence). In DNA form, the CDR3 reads TGTGCCAGTAGATTGGGGGGGAAAGAGACCCAGTACTTC. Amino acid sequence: CASRLGGKETQYF.

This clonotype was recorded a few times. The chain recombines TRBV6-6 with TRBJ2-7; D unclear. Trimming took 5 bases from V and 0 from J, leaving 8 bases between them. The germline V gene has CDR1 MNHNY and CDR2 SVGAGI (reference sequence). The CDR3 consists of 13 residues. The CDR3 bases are TGTGCCAGCAGTCTATACTTCTCCTACGAGCAGTACTTC. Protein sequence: CASSLYFSYEQYF.

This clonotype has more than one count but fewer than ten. This chain's CDR3 is CATSRDPGYNEQFF. In DNA, the CDR3 is TGTGCCACCAGCAGAGATCCCGGGTACAATGAGCAGTTCTTC. The chain couples TRBV15 to TRBJ2-1; D unresolved. The CDR3 loop spans 14 amino acids. The germline CDR1 and CDR2 sequences are LNHNV and YYDKDF (reference sequence). The V gene lost 0 bases and the J gene lost 4 bases, with 7 bases spanning the gap.

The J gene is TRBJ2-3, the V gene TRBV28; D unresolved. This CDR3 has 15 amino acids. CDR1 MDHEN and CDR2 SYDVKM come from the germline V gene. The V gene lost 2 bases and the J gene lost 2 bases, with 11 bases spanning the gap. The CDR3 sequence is CASSLGRQNTDTQYF. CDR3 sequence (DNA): TGTGCCAGCAGTTTAGGGCGGCAAAACACAGATACGCAGTATTTT.

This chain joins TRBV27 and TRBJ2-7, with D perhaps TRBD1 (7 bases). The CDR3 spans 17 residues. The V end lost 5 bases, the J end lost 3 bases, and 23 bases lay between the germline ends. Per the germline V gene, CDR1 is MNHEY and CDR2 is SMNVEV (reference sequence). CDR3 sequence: CASSPISRLDRDYEQYF. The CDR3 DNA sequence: TGTGCCAGCAGTCCAATCTCGAGACTAGACAGGGACTACGAGCAGTACTTC.

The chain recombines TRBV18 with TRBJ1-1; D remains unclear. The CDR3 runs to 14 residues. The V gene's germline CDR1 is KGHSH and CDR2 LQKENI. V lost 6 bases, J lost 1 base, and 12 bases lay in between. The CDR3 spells CASSPDTANTEAFF. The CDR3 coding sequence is TGTGCCAGCTCCCCCGATACAGCGAACACTGAAGCTTTCTTT.

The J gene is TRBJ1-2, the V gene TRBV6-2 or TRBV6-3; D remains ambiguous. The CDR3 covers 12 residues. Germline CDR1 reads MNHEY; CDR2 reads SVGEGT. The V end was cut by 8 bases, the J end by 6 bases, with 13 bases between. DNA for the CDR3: TGTGCCAGCCCCCATACCCTTAATGGCTACACCTTC. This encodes CASPHTLNGYTF.

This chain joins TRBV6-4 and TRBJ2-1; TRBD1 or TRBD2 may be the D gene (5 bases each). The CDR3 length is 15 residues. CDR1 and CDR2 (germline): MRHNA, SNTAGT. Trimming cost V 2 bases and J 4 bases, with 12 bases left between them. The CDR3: CASSDRQGPYNEQFF. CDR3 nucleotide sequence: TGTGCCAGCAGTGACAGGCAGGGACCGTACAATGAGCAGTTCTTC.

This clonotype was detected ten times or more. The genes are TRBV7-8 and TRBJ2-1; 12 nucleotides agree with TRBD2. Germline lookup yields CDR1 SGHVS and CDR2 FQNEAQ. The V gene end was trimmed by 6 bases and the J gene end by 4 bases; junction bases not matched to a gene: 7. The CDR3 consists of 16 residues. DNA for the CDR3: TGTGCCAGCAGTCTAGCGGGAGGGCTGGGATACAATGAGCAGTTCTTC. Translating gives CASSLAGGLGYNEQFF.

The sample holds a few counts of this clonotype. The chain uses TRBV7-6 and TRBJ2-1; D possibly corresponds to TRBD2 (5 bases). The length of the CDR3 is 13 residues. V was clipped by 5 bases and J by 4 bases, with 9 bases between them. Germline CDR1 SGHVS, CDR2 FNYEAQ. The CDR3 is CASSPGIYNEQFF. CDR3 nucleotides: TGTGCCAGCAGCCCCGGGATTTACAATGAGCAGTTCTTC.

CDR3 loop: CAISDPTRAEDTQYF. In nucleotides, the CDR3 is TGTGCCATCAGTGACCCGACCCGGGCCGAAGATACGCAGTATTTT. The gene calls are TRBV10-3 and TRBJ2-3; no definite D call. The germline V gene has CDR1 ENHRY and CDR2 SYGVKD. V lost 3 bases and J 5 bases, leaving 15 bases between the germline ends. The CDR3 extends over 15 amino acids.

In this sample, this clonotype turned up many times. CDR3 amino acids: CASSSVFNTEAFF. The CDR3 DNA is TGTGCCAGCAGCTCGGTTTTTAACACTGAAGCTTTCTTT. The J gene is TRBJ1-1, the V gene TRBV7-2; D not certain. Germline V lookup: CDR1 SGHTA, CDR2 FQGNSA. The CDR3 length is 13 residues. V lost 4 bases, J lost 2 bases, and 8 bases lay in between. Full variable domain (missing parts from reference TRBV7-2 and TRBJ1-1): GAGVSQSPSNKVTEKGKDVELRCDPISGHTALYWYRQSLGQGLEFLIYFQGNSAPDKSGLPSDRFSAERTGGSVSTLTIQRTQQEDSAVYLCASSSVFNTEAFFGQGTRLTVV.

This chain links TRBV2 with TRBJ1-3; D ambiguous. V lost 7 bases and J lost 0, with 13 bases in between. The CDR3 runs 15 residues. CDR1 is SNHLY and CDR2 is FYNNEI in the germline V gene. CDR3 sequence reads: CASKPLGPSGNTIYF. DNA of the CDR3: TGTGCCAGCAAGCCGCTAGGACCCTCTGGAAACACCATATATTTT. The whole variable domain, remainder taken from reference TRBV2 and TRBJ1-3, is EPEVTQTPSHQVTQMGQEVILRCVPISNHLYFYWYRQILGQKVEFLVSFYNNEISEKSEIFDDQFSVERPDGSNFTLKIRSTKLEDSAMYFCASKPLGPSGNTIYFGEGSWLTVV.